This T cell receptor (beta chain) was captured in a study of CD4 T cells in relation to SARS-CoV-2 and coronaviruses. Study-level information: Shared crossreactive spike epitopes were mapped to their HLA restriction.

Concerning this clone: Antigen unknown.

The unexposed donors gave CD4+ T cells in about 2010-2019, prior to COVID-19. Naive and memory CD4+ T cells came from enriched cryopreserved PBMCs. With 3 bases removed from V and 5 bases from J, the gap between germline ends came to 3 bases. Germline loops: CDR1 MNHEY, CDR2 SMNVEV (reference sequence). The CDR3 spans 11 residues. Study-level points and caveats: In roughly two thirds of donors, memory CD4+ clonotypes crossrecognized SARS-CoV-2 and at least one common cold coronavirus spike. Compared with monoreactive clones, crossreactive clones showed significantly weaker SARS-CoV-2 expansion.

Some clones are missing from TCRdb's copy, which holds only in-frame ones; the method was immunoSEQ multiplex PCR. The sample has 55,000 to 75,000 clones; approximately 87% are singletons. Sequenced input: memory CD4+ T cells from PBMCs. The V and J genes are TRBV27 and TRBJ2-3; unclear D gene. The sequence derives from a human donor in good health. CDR3 protein: CASSLVDTQYF. The CDR3, as DNA: TGTGCCAGCAGTTTGGTAGATACGCAGTATTTT.